These T cell receptor beta chains were read from a single sample in a study of cytomegalovirus exposure and HLA in healthy donors. Clones were read by immunoSEQ multiplex PCR, and TCRdb kept only the in-frame ones, dropping some. The table lists over 100,000 clones, 75% to 90% of them singletons. Sequencing was done on a sample of PBMCs. Every receptor here comes from a man aged 40-55 years in good health and CMV-seronegative. CDR3s leave out the opening cysteine and the closing phenylalanine or tryptophan.

V: TRBV7-3
J: TRBJ2-5
CDR3: ASSFLGAETQY

V: TRBV7-2
J: TRBJ2-3
CDR3: ASSLSSGGLYTDTQY

V: TRBV19
J: TRBJ2-5
CDR3: ASSFRGRETQY

V: TRBV27
J: TRBJ1-2
CDR3: ASSFGRADYGYT

V: TRBV5-4
J: TRBJ2-5
CDR3: ASSGGLVQETQY

V: TRBV18
J: TRBJ1-3
CDR3: ASSPSPGSEGNTIY

V: TRBV7-9
J: TRBJ2-1
CDR3: AGEDGLNEQF

V: TRBV10-1
J: TRBJ1-2
CDR3: ASRAGWDEGGNYGYT

V: TRBV14
J: TRBJ1-2
CDR3: ASSPRYRSYGYT

V: TRBV6-4
J: TRBJ1-2
CDR3: ASSDGTGVGYGYT

V: TRBV9
J: TRBJ1-4
CDR3: ASSVSTGGKLF

V: TRBV7-2
J: TRBJ2-1
CDR3: ASSRTSGGYNEQF

V: TRBV27
J: TRBJ2-7
CDR3: ASSLAGVDSEQY

V: TRBV4-1
J: TRBJ2-7
CDR3: ASSQTTGSYEQY

V: TRBV27
J: TRBJ2-7
CDR3: ASSSEGQGDYEQY

V: TRBV21-1
J: TRBJ2-1
CDR3: ASSKARQGYHNEQF

V: TRBV2
J: TRBJ2-7
CDR3: ASSEQNYEQY

V: TRBV6-1
J: TRBJ1-3
CDR3: ASSETGGGNTIY

V: TRBV27
J: TRBJ2-2
CDR3: ATQNGTANTGELF

V: TRBV10-3
J: TRBJ1-2
CDR3: AISEPDRGPVGYT

V: TRBV7-2
J: TRBJ1-1
CDR3: ASSSGGPPLNTEAF

V: TRBV6-5
J: TRBJ1-2
CDR3: ASSPDRGRVGYT

V: TRBV6-6
J: TRBJ2-2
CDR3: ASSKGGGFNTGELF

V: TRBV19
J: TRBJ1-2
CDR3: ASSIPGGSYGYT

V: TRBV9
J: TRBJ2-2
CDR3: ASSLTPGLGSVGELF

V: TRBV7-2
J: TRBJ1-2
CDR3: ASRVVTGESGYT

V: TRBV7-9
J: TRBJ2-3
CDR3: ASSLGQGVSDTQY

V: TRBV7-9
J: TRBJ1-1
CDR3: ASSLGAGNTEAF

V: TRBV29-1
J: TRBJ1-2
CDR3: SDRGRGYGYT

V: TRBV15
J: TRBJ2-1
CDR3: ATSRDGGAIGNEQF

V: TRBV7-2
J: TRBJ2-7
CDR3: ASSEGSASSSYEQY

V: TRBV7-2
J: TRBJ1-1
CDR3: ASSQHMNTEAF

V: TRBV9
J: TRBJ1-1
CDR3: ASSETGAPTEAF

V: TRBV5-1
J: TRBJ2-1
CDR3: ASSLAGLAGGRAYNEQF

V: TRBV6-5
J: TRBJ2-4
CDR3: ASRGSGGGNIQY

V: TRBV6-5
J: TRBJ1-5
CDR3: ASSFDGTRDQPQH

V: TRBV7-9
J: TRBJ1-1
CDR3: SSSLDLEAF

V: TRBV5-1
J: TRBJ1-5
CDR3: ASSLETGGDQPQH

V: TRBV7-3
J: TRBJ2-7
CDR3: ASSLRGGTGEQY